This T cell receptor beta chain was documented in a study of blood T cells in healthy people across ages. To note about this clonotype: Its antigen remains unknown.

Study results and caveats: Per million T cells, the diversity of TCR beta decreased roughly linearly as age advanced. Estimated diversity that came from one million T cells was considered an underestimate.

Alongside a J-beta primer mix, a sample-barcoded 5' primer served in a second PCR lasting about 7 to 11 cycles. MiXCR was run by TCRdb on the 5' RACE reads, yielding one entry per CDR3 protein. The data show about 1.6 million distinct CDR3 sequences, with 30% to 40% seen just once and around 10% held by the top ten. The study recruited healthy Caucasian donors from Russia who were aged about 6 to 90. The length of the CDR3 is 14 residues. V gave up 6 bases and J gave up 6 bases, with 16 bases separating them. CDR1 and CDR2 from the germline V gene are MNHEY and SVGEGT. This sequence originates from a woman under 40 in good health. The chain employs TRBV6-2 or TRBV6-3 and TRBJ2-3; D is unresolved. Sequences were obtained from blood. CDR3 loop: CASRRSGIPDTQYF. CDR3 DNA: TGTGCCAGCAGACGCTCGGGTATACCCGATACGCAGTATTTT.